A single sample is the source of the 31 T cell receptor beta chains below, sequenced in a study of shared clonotypes between healthy human individuals. The repertoire was sequenced with immunoSEQ multiplex PCR; TCRdb's copy has only in-frame clones and lacks some. The data contain about 560,000 clones, around 76% of them singletons. The sample taken for sequencing was PBMCs. Receptor source: a woman aged 40-49 years in good health. Some clones in this sample may be carry-over from other donors' samples.

This sequence joins TRBV7-9 and TRBJ1-4; 8 nucleotides match TRBD1. V dropped 3 bases and J dropped 7; count of bases not matched to a gene: 7. Per the germline V gene, CDR1 is SEHNR and CDR2 is FQNEAQ (reference sequence). The CDR3 has 15 amino acids. Here the CDR3 reads CASSFTGTGGEKLFF. CDR3 DNA: TGTGCCAGCAGCTTTACCGGGACAGGAGGTGAAAAACTGTTTTTT.

The V and J genes are TRBV7-9 and TRBJ2-1; the D is unclear. CDR1 is SEHNR, CDR2 FQNEAQ, per germline (reference sequence). Trimming stripped 8 bases from V and 0 bases from J, with 11 bases between. This CDR3 spans 14 amino acids. The CDR3 is CASGQQSSYNEQFF. The CDR3, as DNA: TGTGCCAGCGGCCAGCAGAGCTCCTACAATGAGCAGTTCTTC.

This clone has only one observation. This chain connects TRBV28 to TRBJ2-7, with D maybe TRBD1 (5 bases). This CDR3 contains 13 residues. V lost 11 bases to trimming and J lost 2 bases, with 16 bases between them. Germline V lookup: CDR1 MDHEN, CDR2 SYDVKM. The CDR3 DNA follows: TGTGCCGCAAGGGGCGGCGATCCCTACGAGCAGTACTTC. Protein sequence: CAARGGDPYEQYF.

This clone was recorded a few times. The V gene is TRBV6-5, the J gene TRBJ1-1, with 10 bases aligning to TRBD1. The CDR3 has 13 amino acids. Trimming cost V 5 bases and J 9 bases; bases outside gene matches: 6. Germline CDR1 and CDR2: MNHEY and SVGAGI. The CDR3 spells CASSRRQGAQAFF. The CDR3 DNA reads as TGTGCCAGCAGTCGACGACAGGGGGCTCAAGCTTTCTTT.

The gene calls are TRBV7-3 and TRBJ2-6; D unresolved. There are 15 residues in the CDR3. Germline loops: CDR1 SGHTA, CDR2 FQGTGA. The germline V and J ends were trimmed by 4 bases and 1 base, with 8 bases remaining between them. The CDR3 spells CASSSQTSGANVLTF. Written as DNA, the CDR3 is TGTGCCAGCAGCTCACAAACTTCTGGGGCCAACGTCCTGACTTTC.

The genes are TRBV6-1 and TRBJ1-5; no reliable D call. Germline CDR1 MNHNS, CDR2 SASEGT. V was trimmed by 6 bases and J by 6 bases, leaving 12 bases between them. The CDR3 runs to 13 residues. The CDR3 protein is CASRKKGGQPQHF. CDR3 nucleotides: TGTGCCAGCAGAAAAAAGGGTGGTCAGCCCCAGCATTTT.

The chain has TRBV28 and TRBJ2-5, with 8 bases matching TRBD2. CDR3 size: 12 residues. Germline CDR1 is MDHEN and CDR2 is SYDVKM. V lost 10 bases and J lost 7; bases outside the gene matches: 8. DNA for the CDR3: TGTGCCACGGGGGGGACGGTGTTGACCCAGTACTTC. Its protein product is CATGGTVLTQYF.

V usage is TRBV6-6 and J usage is TRBJ1-3; a possible D gene is TRBD1 (6 bases). Trimming took 5 bases from V and 1 from J, leaving 12 bases between them. The CDR3 is made up of 15 amino acids. Per the germline V gene, CDR1 is MNHNY and CDR2 is SVGAGI (reference sequence). The CDR3 nucleotides are TGTGCCAGCAGTCACAGGGTTGGATCTGGAAACACCATATATTTT. It codes for CASSHRVGSGNTIYF.

As concerns this clone: This clone may be a read error of a much larger clone one base away. This chain uses TRBV5-4 with TRBJ2-5; D remains unclear. The CDR3 is 14 residues long. Trimming shortened V by 4 bases and J by 4 bases, and 14 bases separated the two germline ends. The germline gives CDR1 SGHNT, CDR2 YYREEE (reference sequence). The DNA for the CDR3 is TGTGCCAGCAGCCCAAACACGGAAGGAGAGACCCAGTACTTC. Protein sequence: CASSPNTEGETQYF.

The chain employs TRBV27 and TRBJ2-1; the match to TRBD2 covers 9 bases. CDR3 size: 17 residues. V lost 2 bases, J lost 7 bases, and 12 bases stayed unmatched. In germline, CDR1 is MNHEY, CDR2 SMNVEV (reference sequence). The CDR3, as DNA: TGTGCCAGCAGTTTAGCGGGAGGGCGGTTTTATCGGAATGAGCAGTTCTTC. Residues: CASSLAGGRFYRNEQFF.

The genes are TRBV4-1 and TRBJ1-1, with no clear D. V dropped 5 bases and J dropped 4 bases, with 23 bases sitting between them. The length of the CDR3 is 17 residues. The V gene's germline CDR1 is MGHRA and CDR2 YSYEKL. CDR3 sequence reads: CASSTMSLRSYSTEAFF. DNA for the CDR3: TGCGCCAGCAGCACCATGTCGTTGCGGTCTTACAGCACTGAAGCTTTCTTT.

The V call is TRBV18, the J call TRBJ2-7, with TRBD2 matching 9 bases. CDR1 and CDR2 (germline): KGHSH, LQKENI. The CDR3 is made up of 14 amino acids. Trimming removed 8 bases from V and 3 bases from J; junction bases left unmatched: 8. Here the CDR3 reads CASKKTSGFYEQYF. Written as DNA, the CDR3 is TGTGCCAGCAAAAAGACTAGCGGATTCTACGAGCAGTACTTC.

About this clone: An end of the junction does not agree with germline; a read error may underlie this. The V and J genes are TRBV4-3 and TRBJ2-7; TRBD2 aligns across 9 bases. Germline V gives CDR1 LGHNA, CDR2 YSLEER. The length of the CDR3 is 15 residues. CDR3 region: CASSQVAGGPYKQYF. The CDR3, as DNA: TGCGCCAGCAGCCAAGTCGCGGGAGGGCCCTACAAGCAGTACTTC.

The gene calls are TRBV28 and TRBJ1-5, with TRBD1 matching over 7 bases. Germline V lookup: CDR1 MDHEN, CDR2 SYDVKM. The CDR3 is made up of 16 amino acids. J gave up 3 bases and V 3 bases, and 8 bases lay outside the gene matches. In DNA form, the CDR3 reads TGTGCCAGCAGTTTCCTGGGACAGACCTACAATCAGCCCCAGCATTTT. This sequence encodes CASSFLGQTYNQPQHF.

The chain carries TRBV14 and TRBJ1-4; D unclear. The CDR3 extends over 16 amino acids. Trimming removed 4 bases at V and 2 bases at J, with 14 bases between. Germline V gene data show CDR1 as SGHDN and CDR2 as FVKESK. The CDR3 region is CASSLTLGLTNEKLFF. The CDR3 DNA sequence: TGTGCCAGCAGCCTCACCCTGGGGTTGACTAATGAAAAACTGTTTTTT.

The rearrangement uses TRBV29-1 and TRBJ1-2, with D hard to call. The CDR3 covers 13 residues. CDR1 and CDR2 from the germline V gene are SQVTM and ANQGSEA. Trimming stripped 3 bases from V and 0 bases from J, with 8 bases between. CDR3 in amino acids: CSVDVESNYGYTF. In DNA, the CDR3 is TGCAGCGTTGATGTAGAGTCTAACTATGGCTACACCTTC.

The chain combines TRBV10-3 with TRBJ2-7; 9 bases agree with TRBD2. Germline CDR1 and CDR2: ENHRY and SYGVKD. CDR3 length: 15 amino acids. V lost 1 base, J lost 4 bases, and 5 bases stayed unmatched. CDR3 sequence reads: CAISEYLAGRYEQYF. Written as DNA, the CDR3 is TGTGCCATCAGTGAGTACCTAGCGGGAAGATACGAGCAGTACTTC.

The rearrangement joins TRBV5-1 to TRBJ2-1; 11 nucleotides agree with TRBD2. In germline, CDR1 is SGHRS, CDR2 YFSETQ. This CDR3 is built from 18 residues. The V segment lost 1 base and the J segment 7 bases; nucleotides outside the gene matches: 13. The CDR3 coding sequence is TGCGCCAGCAGCTTGATACCCCAGGCTAGCGGGAGGAGGAATGAGCAGTTCTTC. Translating gives CASSLIPQASGRRNEQFF.

This clone was detected many times. This same CDR3 is encoded by further DNA sequences in the sample. The chain employs TRBV28 and TRBJ1-1; no firm D call. Looked up from germline, CDR1 is MDHEN and CDR2 is SYDVKM. V gave up 6 bases and J gave up 0 bases, with 11 bases separating them. The CDR3 runs 14 residues. In nucleotides, the CDR3 is TGTGCCAGCAGCCCCCCCAAGATGAACACTGAAGCTTTCTTT. Translating it yields CASSPPKMNTEAFF. The full variable domain, its missing parts supplied by reference TRBV28 and TRBJ1-1, is DVKVTQSSRYLVKRTGEKVFLECVQDMDHENMFWYRQDPGLGLRLIYFSYDVKMKEKGDIPEGYSVSREKKERFSLILESASTNQTSMYLCASSPPKMNTEAFFGQGTRLTVV.

Only a few counts were recorded for this clone. The V call is TRBV5-1, the J call TRBJ1-1; TRBD1 is a possible D gene (6 bases). Germline values: CDR1 SGHRS, CDR2 YFSETQ. Deletions cut 0 bases from V and 4 bases from J, with 16 bases between. CDR3 size: 16 residues. CDR3 loop: CASSLDSGDWFTEAFF. CDR3 nucleotide sequence: TGCGCCAGCAGCTTGGATTCAGGGGACTGGTTCACTGAAGCTTTCTTT.

This clone was seen once. Other DNA sequences in this sample translate to the same CDR3. The V call is TRBV5-1, the J call TRBJ2-7, with D perhaps matching TRBD2 (5 bases). The germline V and J ends were trimmed by 2 bases and 4 bases, with 13 bases remaining between them. Germline assignment: CDR1 SGHRS and CDR2 YFSETQ. The CDR3 runs to 14 residues. CDR3: CASSLSGGLYEQYF. The CDR3 nucleotides read TGCGCCAGCAGCTTAAGCGGAGGCCTTTACGAGCAGTACTTC.

This clone was counted between two and nine times. A clone one base away is much larger, so this may be a read error. The identical CDR3 is also encoded by other nucleotide sequences in the sample. The chain uses TRBV28 and TRBJ2-7; D gene uncertain. Trimming removed 3 bases at V and 3 bases at J, with 6 bases between. The CDR3 runs 12 residues. Germline assignment: CDR1 MDHEN and CDR2 SYDVKM. CDR3 coding DNA: TGTGCCAGCAGTTTCCGTCGCTACGAGCAGTACTTC. This sequence encodes CASSFRRYEQYF. Complete variable domain (other parts from reference TRBV28 and TRBJ2-7): DVKVTQSSRYLVKRTGEKVFLECVQDMDHENMFWYRQDPGLGLRLIYFSYDVKMKEKGDIPEGYSVSREKKERFSLILESASTNQTSMYLCASSFRRYEQYFGPGTRLTVT.

This chain links TRBV29-1 with TRBJ2-7; D may correspond to TRBD1 or TRBD2 (6 bases each). V was shortened by 8 bases and J by 8 bases, with 25 bases between the two germline ends. The CDR3 is 14 residues long. Germline V CDR1 and CDR2: SQVTM, ANQGSEA. The CDR3 region has the DNA TGCAGCCTCTCGAAGGGGGGATTAGCTACGCAGCAGTACTTC. Its protein is CSLSKGGLATQQYF.

This clone was counted only a few times. Other DNA sequences in this sample translate to the same CDR3. The chain couples TRBV6-1 to TRBJ2-7, with TRBD1 identical over 8 bases. Germline V CDR1 and CDR2: MNHNS, SASEGT. Losses at the gene ends were 6 bases for V and 6 bases for J; bases not matched to a gene: 7. The CDR3 length is 13 residues. The CDR3 DNA reads as TGTGCCAGCAGGCGAGGGACAGGTGCCGAGCAGTACTTC. It codes for CASRRGTGAEQYF.

CDR3 DNA sequence: TGCGCCAGCAGCTTGGGTCAGGAAAGTTGGAACACTGAAGCTTTCTTT. Its translation: CASSLGQESWNTEAFF. The V and J genes are TRBV5-1 and TRBJ1-1; D is ambiguous. Trimming shortened V by 0 bases and J by 1 base, and 13 bases separated the two germline ends. The length of the CDR3 is 16 residues. The V gene's germline CDR1 is SGHRS and CDR2 YFSETQ.

The chain carries TRBV4-2 and TRBJ2-1; 7 bases match TRBD2. V was clipped by 2 bases and J by 4 bases; unmatched bases: 5. CDR1 is LGHNA and CDR2 is YNFKEQ in the germline V gene. The CDR3 has 15 residues. The CDR3 is CASSQLDGGYNEQFF. The DNA of the CDR3 is TGTGCCAGCAGCCAATTAGACGGGGGGTACAATGAGCAGTTCTTC.

The chain has TRBV20-1 and TRBJ2-3, with no clear D. The germline V and J ends were trimmed by 6 bases and 4 bases, with 8 bases remaining between them. The CDR3 runs 11 residues. The V gene's germline CDR1 is DFQATT and CDR2 SNEGSKA (reference sequence). In DNA, the CDR3 is TGCAGTGCACAAGGCCCAGATACGCAGTATTTT. This codes for CSAQGPDTQYF.

This clone was counted between two and nine times. This chain uses TRBV9 with TRBJ2-7, with 14 bases matching TRBD2. From germline, CDR1 is SGDLS and CDR2 YYNGEE. V lost 3 bases to trimming and J lost 6 bases; unmatched junction nucleotides: 8. This CDR3 has 16 residues. This CDR3 is CASSEQTSGRVLEQYF. In DNA form, the CDR3 reads TGTGCCAGCAGCGAACAGACTAGCGGGAGGGTACTCGAGCAGTACTTC.

This chain connects TRBV2 to TRBJ2-7; the D gene is possibly TRBD2 (5 bases). This CDR3 has 14 amino acids. Germline CDR1 reads SNHLY; CDR2 reads FYNNEI. Trimming took 5 bases from V and 5 from J, leaving 16 bases between them. CDR3 sequence reads: CASSRGLGDNEQYF. The CDR3 DNA follows: TGTGCCAGCAGTCGCGGACTGGGCGATAACGAGCAGTACTTC.

This clone was observed many times. The sample contains more than one DNA sequence encoding this CDR3. This sequence joins TRBV5-1 and TRBJ2-7, with 9 bases matching TRBD2. V lost 4 bases, J lost 3 bases, and 8 bases stayed unmatched. The CDR3 extends over 15 amino acids. Germline CDR1 and CDR2: SGHRS and YFSETQ. The CDR3 DNA reads as TGCGCCAGCAGCCTTAGCGGGAGTACCAACTACGAGCAGTACTTC. It encodes CASSLSGSTNYEQYF. The whole variable domain, filled in from reference TRBV5-1 and TRBJ2-7, reads KAGVTQTPRYLIKTRGQQVTLSCSPISGHRSVSWYQQTPGQGLQFLFEYFSETQRNKGNFPGRFSGRQFSNSRSEMNVSTLELGDSALYLCASSLSGSTNYEQYFGPGTRLTVT.

The V gene is TRBV28, the J gene TRBJ1-4; D is unresolved. The CDR3 is 14 residues long. Germline V gene data show CDR1 as MDHEN and CDR2 as SYDVKM. Trimming took 4 bases from V and 6 from J, leaving 12 bases between them. CDR3 in DNA: TGTGCCAGCAGTTCCAACGCTCTGCATGAAAAACTGTTTTTT. Amino acid sequence: CASSSNALHEKLFF.